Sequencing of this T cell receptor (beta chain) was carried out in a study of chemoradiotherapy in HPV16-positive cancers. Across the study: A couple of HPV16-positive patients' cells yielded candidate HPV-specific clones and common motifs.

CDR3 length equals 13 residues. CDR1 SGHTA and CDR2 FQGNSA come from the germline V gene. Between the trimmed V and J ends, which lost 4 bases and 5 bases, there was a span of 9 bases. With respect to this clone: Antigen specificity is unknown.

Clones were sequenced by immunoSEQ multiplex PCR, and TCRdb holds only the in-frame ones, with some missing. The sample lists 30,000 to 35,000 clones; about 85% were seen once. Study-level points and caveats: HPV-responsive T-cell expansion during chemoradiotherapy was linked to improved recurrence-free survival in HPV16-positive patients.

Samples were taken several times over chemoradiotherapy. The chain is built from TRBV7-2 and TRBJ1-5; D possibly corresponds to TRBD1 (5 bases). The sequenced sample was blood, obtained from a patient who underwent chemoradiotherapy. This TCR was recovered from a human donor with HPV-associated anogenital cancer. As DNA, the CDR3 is TGTGCCAGCAGCTCCCGGGGGGATCAGCCCCAGCATTTT. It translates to CASSSRGDQPQHF.